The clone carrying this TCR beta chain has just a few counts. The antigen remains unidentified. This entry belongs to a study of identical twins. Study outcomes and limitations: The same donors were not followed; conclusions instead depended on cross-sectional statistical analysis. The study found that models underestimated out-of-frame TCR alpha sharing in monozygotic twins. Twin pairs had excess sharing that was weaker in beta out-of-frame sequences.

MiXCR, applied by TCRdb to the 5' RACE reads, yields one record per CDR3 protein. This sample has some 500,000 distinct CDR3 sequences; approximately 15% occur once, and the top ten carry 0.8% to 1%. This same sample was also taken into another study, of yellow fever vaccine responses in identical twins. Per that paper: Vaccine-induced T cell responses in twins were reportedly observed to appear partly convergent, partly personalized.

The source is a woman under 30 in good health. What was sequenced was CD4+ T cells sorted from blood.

The CDR3 loop is CASSYSLAREQFF. The CDR3 DNA sequence: TGTGCCAGCAGTTACTCACTAGCCCGTGAGCAGTTCTTC. The J gene is TRBJ2-1, the V gene TRBV6-5; TRBD2 is a possible D gene (6 bases). The CDR3 totals 13 residues. Germline lookup yields CDR1 MNHEY and CDR2 SVGAGI. V was trimmed by 0 bases and J by 9 bases, leaving 9 bases between them.